The T cell receptor beta chain described here comes from a study of T cell responses to AZD1222 COVID-19 vaccine. TCRdb's table, derived via immunoSEQ multiplex PCR, lists solely in-frame clones and lacks some. Altogether over 150,000 clones are present, approximately 90% being singletons, with the ten largest covering nearly 3.5%. The TCR comes from an adult who received the AZD1222 COVID-19 vaccine. The specimen comprised peripheral blood, sampled 28 days after the second AZD1222 dose.

The CDR3 spells CASSTDRASEQFF. CDR3 coding DNA: TGTGCCAGCAGCACGGACAGGGCGAGTGAGCAGTTCTTC. This rearrangement joins TRBV7-9 to TRBJ2-1; 8 bases align to TRBD1. This CDR3 has 13 residues. The junction had 6 bases not matched to a gene; V was cut back by 5 bases and J by 9 bases. Germline values: CDR1 SEHNR, CDR2 FQNEAQ (reference sequence). The full variable domain, with the rest looked up from reference TRBV7-9 and TRBJ2-1, is DTGVSQNPRHKITKRGQNVTFRCDPISEHNRLYWYRQTLGQGPEFLTYFQNEAQLEKSRLLSDRFSAERPKGSFSTLEIQRTEQGDSAMYLCASSTDRASEQFFGPGTRLTVL.